This is a list of T cell receptor beta chains from one sample in a study of CD8+ T cells in alopecia areata. Repertoires were generated with immunoSEQ multiplex PCR, while TCRdb's copy carries only in-frame clones and drops some. The sample includes about 190,000 clones, 50% to 60% of them seen just once. Sequenced here: CD4+ T cells sorted from blood, sampled at week 0. Every receptor here comes from a human donor with alopecia areata. CDR3s include the opening cysteine and the closing phenylalanine or tryptophan. The D gene is left open where the match is weak. Not all rows give a size; the values are once, few, many and, for expanded clones, a class.

-	TRBV7-2	-	TRBJ2-1	CASSLVRGAEQFF	TGTGCCAGCAGCTTAGTCCGCGGGGCCGAGCAGTTCTTC
few	TRBV29-1	-	TRBJ1-1	CSVSQGPNTEAFF	TGCAGCGTTTCCCAGGGACCGAACACTGAAGCTTTCTTT
-	TRBV9	-	TRBJ1-5	CASSVGGGGAFEPQHF	TGTGCCAGCAGCGTAGGTGGTGGGGGGGCCTTCGAGCCCCAGCATTTT
once	TRBV29-1	-	TRBJ2-3	CSVESRLLDTQYF	TGCAGCGTTGAAAGCAGACTCTTGGATACGCAGTATTTT
-	TRBV2	-	TRBJ1-1	CASSEGGRSTEAFF	TGTGCCAGCAGTGAAGGGGGTAGGAGCACTGAAGCTTTCTTT
-	TRBV7-3	TRBD1	TRBJ2-7	CASRNTGTGAYEQYF	TGTGCCAGCAGGAATACCGGGACAGGGGCCTACGAGCAGTACTTC
few	TRBV2	-	TRBJ2-1	CASSKTNSKGLHWVNEQFF	TGTGCCAGCAGTAAAACGAACTCAAAGGGACTGCATTGGGTGAATGAGCAGTTCTTC
few	TRBV7-8	TRBD2	TRBJ2-1	CASSLGLAGAEQFF	TGTGCCAGCAGCTTAGGACTAGCGGGGGCCGAGCAGTTCTTC
-	TRBV6-5	-	TRBJ2-2	CASRARGAWTGELFF	TGTGCCAGCAGGGCGAGGGGGGCTTGGACCGGGGAGCTGTTTTTT
-	TRBV6-5	TRBD1	TRBJ1-6	CASSYRTGVAPLHF	TGTGCCAGCAGTTACCGGACAGGGGTTGCACCCCTCCACTTT
-	TRBV14	-	TRBJ2-7	CASSSGASPLEQYF	TGTGCCAGCAGCTCGGGGGCATCCCCCCTGGAGCAGTACTTC
-	TRBV4-1	TRBD1	TRBJ2-5	CASSTGGGGTQYF	TGCGCCAGCTCGACAGGGGGCGGAGGGACCCAGTACTTC
once	TRBV18	TRBD1	TRBJ2-7	CASSPTRDRGSYEQYF	TGTGCCAGCTCACCGACCCGGGACAGGGGTTCCTACGAGCAGTACTTC
-	TRBV25-1	-	TRBJ1-1	CASRGETEAFF	TGTGCCAGCAGGGGCGAAACTGAAGCTTTCTTT
-	TRBV29-1	TRBD2	TRBJ2-1	CSLRFRGGSYNEQFF	TGCAGCTTACGCTTCCGGGGGGGCTCCTACAATGAGCAGTTCTTC
-	TRBV15	-	TRBJ2-3	CATSRALDTQYF	TGTGCCACCAGCAGGGCCTTAGATACGCAGTATTTT
-	TRBV10-3	TRBD2	TRBJ2-5	CASGTNQETQYF	TGTGCCTCCGGGACTAATCAAGAGACCCAGTACTTC
-	TRBV6-1	TRBD1	TRBJ1-5	CASSEQGSQPQHF	TGTGCCAGCAGCGAACAGGGGAGTCAGCCCCAGCATTTT
-	TRBV30	-	TRBJ2-3	CAWSVKGSDTQYF	TGTGCCTGGAGTGTAAAGGGGTCGGATACGCAGTATTTT
few	TRBV27	-	TRBJ2-1	CASSLLGSSSYNEQFF	TGTGCCAGCAGTCTACTGGGTTCGAGCTCCTACAATGAGCAGTTCTTC
-	TRBV10-3	-	TRBJ1-1	CAISESLGSKAFF	TGTGCCATCAGTGAGTCCTTGGGCTCCAAAGCTTTCTTT
few	TRBV7-2	-	TRBJ2-1	CASRPSGGLYNEQFF	TGTGCCAGCAGGCCATCAGGGGGGTTATACAATGAGCAGTTCTTC
-	TRBV29-1	TRBD1	TRBJ1-2	CSAAGGATLDGYTF	TGCAGCGCCGCAGGGGGCGCGACGCTAGATGGCTACACCTTC
few	TRBV15	TRBD1	TRBJ2-7	CATSRETGGTYF	TGTGCCACCAGCAGAGAAACAGGGGGAACGTACTTC
-	TRBV18	-	TRBJ2-7	CASSPSTDQGQYF	TGTGCCAGCTCACCAAGCACTGACCAGGGGCAGTACTTC
-	TRBV15	-	TRBJ1-2	CATSRDFMDRPWNDNYGYTF	TGTGCCACCAGCAGAGATTTCATGGACAGACCCTGGAACGATAACTATGGCTACACCTTC
-	TRBV2	TRBD2	TRBJ2-5	CASGAGGETQYF	TGTGCCAGCGGAGCGGGGGGAGAGACCCAGTACTTC
few	TRBV30	-	TRBJ2-3	CAWRVGRGIDTQYF	TGTGCCTGGAGGGTAGGGAGGGGGATAGATACGCAGTATTTT
-	TRBV30	-	TRBJ1-2	CAGSLPPYGYTF	TGTGCCGGCTCGCTTCCCCCCTATGGCTACACCTTC
-	TRBV7-3	-	TRBJ1-1	CASSLERDSEAFF	TGTGCCAGCAGCTTAGAGAGGGATTCTGAAGCTTTCTTT
-	TRBV7-9	TRBD1	TRBJ1-4	CASSRDREAGKLFF	TGTGCCAGCAGCCGCGACAGGGAAGCGGGAAAACTGTTTTTT
-	TRBV4-3	-	TRBJ1-2	CASRRIGYGYTF	TGCGCCAGCAGAAGGATCGGGTACGGCTACACCTTC
-	TRBV18	TRBD1	TRBJ1-2	CASSPGTGKYGYTF	TGTGCCAGCTCGCCCGGGACAGGGAAATATGGCTACACCTTC
-	TRBV20-1	TRBD1	TRBJ1-1	CSATGTGAFF	TGCAGTGCAACCGGGACAGGAGCTTTCTTT
-	TRBV6-5	-	TRBJ1-6	CASSYSTGSPLHF	TGTGCCAGCAGTTACTCAACGGGTTCACCCCTCCACTTT
few	TRBV30	TRBD1	TRBJ2-1	CAWREGQGFGEQFF	TGTGCCTGGAGGGAGGGACAGGGTTTCGGTGAGCAGTTCTTC
-	TRBV2	TRBD2	TRBJ2-1	CASSERASGGPSSYNEQFF	TGTGCCAGCAGTGAAAGGGCTAGCGGGGGCCCTAGCTCCTACAATGAGCAGTTCTTC
-	TRBV7-7	TRBD2	TRBJ2-5	CASSSAGGGFQETQYF	TGTGCTAGCAGCTCCGCAGGCGGGGGGTTCCAAGAGACCCAGTACTTC
-	TRBV13	TRBD1	TRBJ2-3	CASSLGQGFTDTQYF	TGTGCCAGCAGCTTGGGACAGGGGTTCACAGATACGCAGTATTTT
-	TRBV5-1	TRBD1	TRBJ1-1	CASSFQGVNTEAFF	TGCGCCAGCAGCTTTCAGGGGGTGAACACTGAAGCTTTCTTT
-	TRBV2	TRBD1	TRBJ2-5	CASNDRDRGEETQYF	TGTGCCAGCAATGACCGGGACAGGGGGGAAGAGACCCAGTACTTC
-	TRBV19	-	TRBJ2-1	CASSIDWGEQFF	TGTGCCAGTAGTATAGATTGGGGGGAGCAGTTCTTC
few	TRBV30	-	TRBJ2-5	CAWTRGVGETQYF	TGTGCCTGGACGCGGGGAGTTGGAGAGACCCAGTACTTC
-	TRBV29-1	-	TRBJ2-1	CSVHRGGSYNEQFF	TGCAGCGTTCACAGGGGAGGGTCCTACAATGAGCAGTTCTTC
-	TRBV11-3	-	TRBJ2-7	CASSSRGGEQYF	TGTGCCAGCAGCTCGAGGGGTGGGGAGCAGTACTTC
-	TRBV7-9	TRBD2	TRBJ2-1	CASSPASGEHNEQFF	TGTGCCAGCAGCCCCGCTAGCGGGGAACACAATGAGCAGTTCTTC
few	TRBV5-1	TRBD2	TRBJ2-5	CASSSSGGQQETQYF	TGCGCCAGCAGCTCTAGCGGGGGCCAGCAAGAGACCCAGTACTTC
few	TRBV30	TRBD1	TRBJ1-2	CAWTRDRGPYGYTF	TGTGCCTGGACCCGGGACAGGGGGCCCTATGGCTACACCTTC
-	TRBV9	-	TRBJ2-7	CASSTNPRGAYEQYF	TGTGCCAGCAGCACCAACCCCCGGGGTGCCTACGAGCAGTACTTC
-	TRBV5-1	TRBD2	TRBJ2-1	CASSFSGSSYNEQFF	TGCGCCAGCAGCTTCAGCGGGAGCTCCTACAATGAGCAGTTCTTC
-	TRBV29-1	-	TRBJ2-3	CSVEAAYTDTQYF	TGCAGCGTTGAGGCAGCATACACAGATACGCAGTATTTT
once	TRBV2	TRBD1	TRBJ1-5	CASSDRVGSNQPQHF	TGTGCCAGCAGCGACAGGGTGGGTAGCAATCAGCCCCAGCATTTT
-	TRBV5-1	-	TRBJ1-2	CASSLGQGIGGYTF	TGCGCCAGCAGCTTGGGGCAGGGGATAGGAGGCTACACCTTC
-	TRBV18	TRBD1	TRBJ1-6	CASSPGTGDNSPLHF	TGTGCCAGCTCTCCCGGGACAGGGGATAATTCACCCCTCCACTTT
few	TRBV29-1	TRBD1	TRBJ2-7	CSVGPTGSNEQYF	TGCAGCGTTGGACCGACAGGGTCGAACGAGCAGTACTTC
few	TRBV11-2	-	TRBJ2-3	CASSLDLGPTDTQYF	TGTGCCAGCAGCTTAGACCTAGGGCCCACAGATACGCAGTATTTT
-	TRBV2	-	TRBJ2-4	CASSENIQYF	TGTGCCAGCAGTGAAAACATTCAGTACTTC
-	TRBV6-5	TRBD1	TRBJ1-1	CASSGDRANEAFF	TGTGCCAGCAGTGGAGACAGGGCTAATGAAGCTTTCTTT
-	TRBV5-5	-	TRBJ1-1	CASSLGHANTEAFF	TGTGCCAGCAGCTTGGGGCACGCGAACACTGAAGCTTTCTTT
once	TRBV30	-	TRBJ2-1	CAWSRRGGGRRFF	TGTGCCTGGAGTCGAAGGGGTGGGGGAAGACGGTTCTTC